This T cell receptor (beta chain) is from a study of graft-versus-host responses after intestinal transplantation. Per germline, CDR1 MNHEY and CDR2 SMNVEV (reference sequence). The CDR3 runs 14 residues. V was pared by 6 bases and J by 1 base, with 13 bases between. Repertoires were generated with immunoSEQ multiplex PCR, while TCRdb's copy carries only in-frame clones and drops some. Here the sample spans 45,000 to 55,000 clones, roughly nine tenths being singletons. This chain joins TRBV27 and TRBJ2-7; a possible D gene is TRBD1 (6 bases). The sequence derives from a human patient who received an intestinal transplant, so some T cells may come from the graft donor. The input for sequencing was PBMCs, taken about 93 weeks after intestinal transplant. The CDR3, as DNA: TGTGCCAGCAGCGTCTCCAGGGGTTCCTACGAGCAGTACTTC. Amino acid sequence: CASSVSRGSYEQYF.